Each of the 10 T cell receptor beta chains below was sequenced from the same sample in a study of T cell responses to AZD1222 COVID-19 vaccine. Data came from immunoSEQ multiplex PCR; TCRdb stores just in-frame clones and leaves some out. This table has approximately 150,000 clones, 90% appearing once. The sequencing here drew on peripheral blood, taken 28 days after the second AZD1222 dose. The receptors shown here come from an adult who received the AZD1222 COVID-19 vaccine.

J is TRBJ1-2 and V is TRBV19; D gene uncertain. V lost 5 bases and J 0 bases, leaving 22 bases between the germline ends. The CDR3 has 18 residues. Per germline, CDR1 LNHDA and CDR2 SQIVND (reference sequence). The CDR3 loop is CASSAPAGAYSPNYGYTF. Here the CDR3 DNA reads TGTGCCAGTAGTGCCCCGGCAGGAGCATATTCTCCTAACTATGGCTACACCTTC. Drawing the rest from reference TRBV19 and TRBJ1-2, the complete variable domain is DGGITQSPKYLFRKEGQNVTLSCEQNLNHDAMYWYRQDPGQGLRLIYYSQIVNDFQKGDIAEGYSVSREKKESFPLTVTSAQKNPTAFYLCASSAPAGAYSPNYGYTFGSGTRLTVV.

The gene calls are TRBV27 and TRBJ1-6; a possible D gene is TRBD1 (6 bases). Germline CDR1 and CDR2: MNHEY and SMNVEV (reference sequence). This CDR3 is built from 16 residues. V was pared by 5 bases and J by 10 bases, with 21 bases between. The CDR3 sequence is CASSLRTVPGKSPLHF. CDR3 DNA sequence: TGTGCCAGCAGTCTCCGGACAGTACCAGGAAAATCACCCCTCCACTTT.

The rearrangement links TRBV5-8 to TRBJ1-5, with 8 nucleotides matching TRBD1. CDR3 length: 14 residues. The junction had 7 bases not matched to a gene; V was cut back by 4 bases and J by 7 bases. The germline gives CDR1 SGHTS, CDR2 YDEGEE. The CDR3 is CASSPRTGTQPQHF. CDR3 coding DNA: TGTGCCAGCAGCCCCAGGACAGGGACCCAGCCCCAGCATTTT.

The chain couples TRBV27 to TRBJ2-5; perhaps TRBD2 as D (6 bases). Germline loops: CDR1 MNHEY, CDR2 SMNVEV (reference sequence). Trimming left V 1 base short and J 4 bases short, with 10 bases between. The CDR3 spans 14 residues. The CDR3 coding sequence is TGTGCCAGCAGTTTATTGGGGGGAACAGAGACCCAGTACTTC. Translation: CASSLLGGTETQYF.

J is TRBJ1-3 and V is TRBV30, with D possibly matching TRBD1 (6 bases). The CDR3 sequence is 15 residues long. V was cut by 2 bases and J by 0 bases, with 11 bases left in between. Germline CDR1 GTSNPN, CDR2 SVGIG (reference sequence). The DNA of the CDR3 is TGTGCCTGGAGTCCGGGACAAGGCTCTGGAAACACCATATATTTT. It codes for CAWSPGQGSGNTIYF.

The V and J genes are TRBV5-1 and TRBJ2-1, with D perhaps TRBD1 (6 bases). V shed 1 base and J shed 6 bases, with 14 bases lying between them. There are 15 residues in the CDR3. Germline V lookup: CDR1 SGHRS, CDR2 YFSETQ. CDR3 amino acids: CASSLQAGQTNEQFF. The CDR3, as DNA: TGCGCCAGCAGCTTGCAGGCTGGACAGACCAATGAGCAGTTCTTC.

V is TRBV6-2 or TRBV6-3 and J is TRBJ1-4; tentatively, D is TRBD1 (5 bases). Germline loops: CDR1 MNHEY, CDR2 SVGEGT. Between the trimmed V and J ends, which lost 0 bases and 0 bases, there was a span of 14 bases. This CDR3 spans 18 amino acids. The CDR3 protein is CASSYSPGTDATNEKLFF. CDR3 sequence (DNA): TGTGCCAGCAGTTACTCCCCGGGGACGGACGCAACTAATGAAAAACTGTTTTTT.

The chain links TRBV5-6 to TRBJ1-5; 7 nucleotides agree with TRBD1. The CDR3 consists of 15 residues. Germline CDR1 is SGHDT and CDR2 is YYEEEE. V was pared by 5 bases and J by 3 bases, with 8 bases of the junction left unmatched. The DNA for the CDR3 is TGTGCCAGCAGTTTGACAGGGAGGGACAATCAGCCCCAGCATTTT. Its translation is CASSLTGRDNQPQHF.

This chain uses TRBV10-3 with TRBJ1-5; D gene unclear. V lost 3 bases, J lost 3 bases, and 6 bases lay in between. CDR1 is ENHRY and CDR2 is SYGVKD in the germline V gene. This CDR3 region has 13 residues. In DNA, the CDR3 is TGTGCCATCAGTGAAGAGCCCAATCAGCCCCAGCATTTT. Translation: CAISEEPNQPQHF.

V is TRBV6-4 and J is TRBJ1-5; 8 bases are shared with TRBD1. With V trimmed by 3 bases and J by 0 bases, 10 bases remained unmatched. This CDR3 spans 18 amino acids. CDR1 is MRHNA and CDR2 is SNTAGT in the germline V gene. The CDR3 DNA reads TGTGCCAGCAGTGAACCTGGACAGGGACCGTATAGCAATCAGCCCCAGCATTTT. It encodes CASSEPGQGPYSNQPQHF.